This passage covers 20 T cell receptor beta chains from one sample sequenced in a study of long-term antiretroviral therapy in people with HIV. Assay version v3.0 of immunoSEQ was used, and it was run at survey level. Clones were sequenced by immunoSEQ multiplex PCR, and TCRdb holds only the in-frame ones, with some missing. This sample has 30,000 or so clones, with more than 85% found just once. The source was unsorted PBMCs, collected 6.2 years after starting antiretroviral therapy. Receptor source: a man aged 35 to 55 with HIV.

V and J are TRBV6-4 and TRBJ1-6; 7 nucleotides match TRBD1. The CDR3 extends over 18 amino acids. CDR1 and CDR2 from the germline V gene are MRHNA and SNTAGT. The J segment lost 0 bases and the V segment lost 0 bases, leaving 5 bases of the junction unmatched. CDR3 sequence reads: CASSDSKGQCSYNSPLHF. For the CDR3, the DNA is TGTGCCAGCAGTGACTCGAAGGGACAGTGCTCCTATAATTCACCCCTCCACTTT.

This clone was seen once. The V call is TRBV5-1, the J call TRBJ2-1, with D unclear. The germline V gene has CDR1 SGHRS and CDR2 YFSETQ. The CDR3 spans 14 residues. The V and J ends lost 0 bases and 6 bases respectively, with 10 bases between them. The CDR3 sequence: CASSLDPKPNEQFF. The CDR3 nucleotides are TGCGCCAGCAGCTTGGACCCTAAACCCAATGAGCAGTTCTTC.

This clone was detected only a few times. J is TRBJ1-1 and V is TRBV6-5; possible D gene TRBD1, 6 bases. Germline V gene lookup returns CDR1 MNHEY and CDR2 SVGAGI. CDR3 length: 14 residues. V dropped 10 bases and J dropped 1 base, with 16 bases sitting between them. The CDR3 spells CAISPQGGNTEAFF. Written as DNA, the CDR3 is TGTGCCATCTCCCCACAGGGCGGGAACACTGAAGCTTTCTTT.

This rearrangement joins TRBV7-8 to TRBJ2-7; D unresolved. Trimming removed 1 base at V and 0 bases at J, with 7 bases between. Germline V lookup: CDR1 SGHVS, CDR2 FQNEAQ. The CDR3 length is 14 residues. The CDR3 is CASSLGGTSYEQYF. The CDR3 DNA reads TGTGCCAGCAGCTTAGGTGGCACCTCCTACGAGCAGTACTTC.

This chain joins TRBV7-3 and TRBJ2-1; TRBD2 agrees at 7 bases. Germline loops: CDR1 SGHTA, CDR2 FQGTGA. Trimming removed 3 bases from V and 8 bases from J; junction bases left unmatched: 4. The CDR3 has 13 amino acids. The CDR3 region is CASSFAGADEQFF. CDR3 DNA sequence: TGTGCCAGCAGCTTTGCGGGAGCGGATGAGCAGTTCTTC.

The V and J genes are TRBV11-3 and TRBJ2-3, with D possibly matching TRBD2 (6 bases). The germline V gene has CDR1 SGHNT and CDR2 YENEEA. CDR3 length: 17 amino acids. V lost 1 base, J lost 2 bases, and 16 bases lay in between. CDR3 sequence reads: CASSLGGGGRFTDTQYF. CDR3 in DNA: TGTGCCAGCAGCTTAGGGGGAGGAGGCAGATTCACAGATACGCAGTATTTT.

The CDR3 protein is CASSLYLAGSTDTQYF. The DNA for the CDR3 is TGTGCCAGCAGCTTGTATCTAGCGGGGAGCACAGATACGCAGTATTTT. The chain recombines TRBV5-6 with TRBJ2-3; the match to TRBD2 covers 9 bases. V gave up 1 base and J gave up 0 bases; unmatched junction bases: 3. Germline V lookup: CDR1 SGHDT, CDR2 YYEEEE. This CDR3 region has 16 residues.

The chain employs TRBV4-3 and TRBJ2-7; 7 bases are shared with TRBD1. V gave up 4 bases and J gave up 1 base; unmatched junction bases: 1. Germline CDR1 reads LGHNA; CDR2 reads YSLEER. The CDR3 runs to 13 residues. The CDR3: CASSLDRSYEQYF. In DNA, the CDR3 is TGCGCCAGCAGCCTGGACAGGTCCTACGAGCAGTACTTC.

This clone showed up just once. V and J are TRBV5-4 and TRBJ2-7; 12 bases fit TRBD1. CDR1 is SGHNT and CDR2 is YYREEE in the germline V gene (reference sequence). After removal of 1 base from V and 5 bases from J, the junction contained 7 bases not matched to a gene. CDR3 length equals 16 residues. The CDR3 region has the DNA TGTGCCAGCAGCTTGTTCCCGGGACAGGGGGCTGACGAGCAGTACTTC. As protein: CASSLFPGQGADEQYF.

This sequence joins TRBV7-2 and TRBJ2-4; weak D call: TRBD2 (5 bases). The CDR3 spans 17 residues. Trimming removed 5 bases at V and 1 base at J, with 18 bases between. CDR1 is SGHTA and CDR2 is FQGNSA in the germline V gene. CDR3 DNA sequence: TGTGCCAGCAGCCCAGACCCGGGATCGTTTGCCAAAAACATTCAGTACTTC. Encoded protein: CASSPDPGSFAKNIQYF.

The V gene is TRBV15, the J gene TRBJ1-1; D may be TRBD1 (6 bases). V lost 5 bases to trimming and J lost 4 bases, with 14 bases between them. The CDR3 is made up of 14 amino acids. The germline V gene has CDR1 LNHNV and CDR2 YYDKDF (reference sequence). The CDR3: CATSPSRTVTEAFF. The CDR3 nucleotides are TGTGCCACCAGCCCGTCGAGGACAGTCACTGAAGCTTTCTTT.

The chain links TRBV27 to TRBJ1-2, with a possible D match to TRBD1 (5 bases). This CDR3 has 15 amino acids. From germline, CDR1 is MNHEY and CDR2 SMNVEV (reference sequence). V lost 3 bases and J 7 bases, leaving 18 bases between the germline ends. CDR3 coding DNA: TGTGCCAGCAGTTTCTTAGGGGTGAGGGAGTCTGGCTACACCTTC. It codes for CASSFLGVRESGYTF.

This clone showed up just a few times. The V and J genes are TRBV29-1 and TRBJ2-1; 9 bases match TRBD2. Unmatched junction bases numbered 7, after V lost 3 bases and J lost 4 bases. CDR1 is SQVTM and CDR2 is ANQGSEA in the germline V gene. The CDR3 is 15 residues long. The CDR3 reads CSVEGGREGYNEQFF. CDR3 nucleotide sequence: TGCAGCGTTGAGGGAGGGCGGGAGGGGTACAATGAGCAGTTCTTC.

This sequence joins TRBV7-3 and TRBJ2-1; 9 bases fit TRBD2. The J segment lost 9 bases and the V segment lost 3 bases, leaving 6 bases of the junction unmatched. CDR1 and CDR2 from the germline V gene are SGHTA and FQGTGA. This CDR3 has 14 amino acids. CDR3 in amino acids: CASSFLAGAREQFF. CDR3 bases: TGTGCCAGCAGCTTTTTAGCGGGAGCCCGTGAGCAGTTCTTC.

V usage is TRBV15 and J usage is TRBJ1-1, with D unresolved. CDR1 and CDR2 (germline): LNHNV, YYDKDF (reference sequence). The CDR3 sequence is 14 residues long. V was trimmed by 2 bases and J by 1 base, leaving 8 bases between them. CDR3 protein: CATSRSFQNTEAFF. CDR3 coding DNA: TGTGCCACCAGCAGATCATTTCAGAACACTGAAGCTTTCTTT.

The rearrangement joins TRBV7-3 to TRBJ1-2; perhaps TRBD1 as D (6 bases). This CDR3 contains 12 residues. The ends were cut back, 5 bases at V and 8 bases at J, with 12 bases in the middle. Germline CDR1 and CDR2: SGHTA and FQGTGA. Written as DNA, the CDR3 is TGTGCCAGCAGCCTTCCAGGGGACGGCTACACCTTC. This codes for CASSLPGDGYTF.

V and J are TRBV27 and TRBJ2-5; possibly TRBD1 for D (6 bases). The germline CDR1 and CDR2 sequences are MNHEY and SMNVEV (reference sequence). The CDR3 has 13 amino acids. V lost 6 bases to trimming and J lost 2 bases, with 10 bases between them. This CDR3 reads CASSRTGQETQYF. The CDR3 DNA follows: TGTGCCAGCAGCCGAACAGGGCAAGAGACCCAGTACTTC.

The J gene is TRBJ2-3, the V gene TRBV10-3; TRBD2 matches 9 bases. There are 15 residues in the CDR3. With V trimmed by 8 bases and J by 0 bases, 6 bases remained unmatched. CDR1 is ENHRY and CDR2 is SYGVKD in the germline V gene. Here the CDR3 DNA reads TGTGCCATCGGAGTAGCGGGGGCTAGCACAGATACGCAGTATTTT. Encoded protein: CAIGVAGASTDTQYF.

The chain is built from TRBV7-3 and TRBJ2-2; no clear D gene. Looked up from germline, CDR1 is SGHTA and CDR2 is FQGTGA. This CDR3 has 14 residues. V was trimmed by 5 bases and J by 8 bases, leaving 15 bases between them. The CDR3 bases are TGTGCCAGCAGCCCCAGGACCCAAGGAGGGGAGCTGTTTTTT. This gives the protein CASSPRTQGGELFF.

The CDR3 sequence: CASALRDTQYF. CDR3 nucleotide sequence: TGTGCCAGCGCTCTCCGGGATACGCAGTATTTT. The V gene is TRBV2, the J gene TRBJ2-3; D is unclear. There are 11 residues in the CDR3. Germline lookup yields CDR1 SNHLY and CDR2 FYNNEI. The germline V and J ends were trimmed by 8 bases and 6 bases, with 9 bases remaining between them.